The 19 T cell receptor beta chains below were found in one sample sequenced in a study of cytomegalovirus exposure and HLA in healthy donors. The study ran its PCR with 60 Vbeta and 13 Jbeta primers. Data came from immunoSEQ multiplex PCR; TCRdb stores just in-frame clones and leaves some out. This sample yields fewer than 100,000 clones, of which approximately 81% are seen a single time; 4.1% belongs to the top ten. Sequencing input: PBMCs. The receptors here all came from a woman in her forties in good health and CMV-seropositive.

The chain recombines TRBV5-1 with TRBJ1-1; D is undetermined. The V and J ends lost 1 base and 2 bases respectively, with 9 bases between them. Germline values: CDR1 SGHRS, CDR2 YFSETQ. This CDR3 is built from 14 residues. The CDR3 DNA follows: TGCGCCAGCAGCTTGCGTGTTCTTAACACTGAAGCTTTCTTT. It translates to CASSLRVLNTEAFF.

The chain uses TRBV5-6 and TRBJ1-2; D might be TRBD1 (5 bases). V lost 0 bases, J lost 7 bases, and 16 bases lay in between. The germline V gene encodes CDR1 SGHDT and CDR2 YYEEEE. This CDR3 is built from 15 residues. CDR3 protein: CASSLDTRGVGGYTF. DNA for the CDR3: TGTGCCAGCAGCTTGGATACCCGGGGGGTCGGTGGCTACACCTTC. The full variable domain, with the rest looked up from reference TRBV5-6 and TRBJ1-2, is DAGVTQSPTHLIKTRGQQVTLRCSPKSGHDTVSWYQQALGQGPQFIFQYYEEEERQRGNFPDRFSGHQFPNYSSELNVNALLLGDSALYLCASSLDTRGVGGYTFGSGTRLTVV.

This clone was seen a few times. The rearrangement links TRBV5-4 to TRBJ2-7, with unresolved D. CDR1 is SGHNT and CDR2 is YYREEE in the germline V gene (reference sequence). This CDR3 comprises 13 residues. Trimming stripped 2 bases from V and 3 bases from J, with 9 bases between. The CDR3 nucleotides are TGTGCCAGCAGCTTTGGGCTCCACTACGAGCAGTACTTC. This sequence encodes CASSFGLHYEQYF.

The chain employs TRBV9 and TRBJ2-1; perhaps TRBD2 as D (6 bases). There are 16 residues in the CDR3. Germline V gene data show CDR1 as SGDLS and CDR2 as YYNGEE. Trimming cost V 1 base and J 3 bases, with 14 bases left between them. Here the CDR3 reads CASSVSTGTVYNEQFF. For the CDR3, the DNA is TGTGCCAGCAGCGTAAGTACTGGGACTGTCTACAATGAGCAGTTCTTC.

The genes are TRBV28 and TRBJ2-7, with D possibly being TRBD2 (5 bases). This CDR3 has 12 amino acids. V dropped 7 bases and J dropped 7 bases, with 14 bases sitting between them. In germline, CDR1 is MDHEN, CDR2 SYDVKM. CDR3 residues: CASTKGGGEQYF. Here the CDR3 DNA reads TGTGCCAGCACCAAAGGCGGCGGGGAGCAGTACTTC. Using reference TRBV28 and TRBJ2-7 for the parts outside the CDR3, the full variable domain is DVKVTQSSRYLVKRTGEKVFLECVQDMDHENMFWYRQDPGLGLRLIYFSYDVKMKEKGDIPEGYSVSREKKERFSLILESASTNQTSMYLCASTKGGGEQYFGPGTRLTVT.

The chain recombines TRBV28 with TRBJ1-5; D remains unclear. The CDR3 spans 14 residues. With 5 bases removed from V and 0 bases from J, the gap between germline ends came to 8 bases. Germline V gene lookup returns CDR1 MDHEN and CDR2 SYDVKM. This chain's CDR3 is CASSPPISNQPQHF. In DNA form, the CDR3 reads TGTGCCAGCAGTCCCCCCATTAGCAATCAGCCCCAGCATTTT.

The CDR3 DNA is TGTGCCAGCACCTCCCGGGGGGGGAGCACAGATACGCAGTATTTT. This encodes CASTSRGGSTDTQYF. The rearrangement joins TRBV9 to TRBJ2-3; TRBD2 matches 8 bases. The CDR3 has 15 residues. The V and J ends lost 6 bases and 0 bases, in that order; junction bases with no gene match: 6. Looked up from germline, CDR1 is SGDLS and CDR2 is YYNGEE.

The chain has TRBV19 and TRBJ2-5; 7 bases map to TRBD2. Looked up from germline, CDR1 is LNHDA and CDR2 is SQIVND (reference sequence). V lost 4 bases and J lost 4; bases outside the gene matches: 3. This CDR3 is 13 amino acids long. CDR3 bases: TGTGCCAGTAGTAGCGGGGGTTTAGAGACCCAGTACTTC. Its translation is CASSSGGLETQYF. Full variable domain (missing parts from reference TRBV19 and TRBJ2-5): DGGITQSPKYLFRKEGQNVTLSCEQNLNHDAMYWYRQDPGQGLRLIYYSQIVNDFQKGDIAEGYSVSREKKESFPLTVTSAQKNPTAFYLCASSSGGLETQYFGPGTRLLVL.

The rearrangement joins TRBV6-4 to TRBJ2-1; TRBD2 aligns across 9 bases. After removal of 5 bases from V and 8 bases from J, the junction contained 7 bases not matched to a gene. Per the germline V gene, CDR1 is MRHNA and CDR2 is SNTAGT. This CDR3 is 14 amino acids long. CDR3 DNA: TGTGCCAGCAGTTTTAGCGGGAGTTGGGATGAGCAGTTCTTC. This codes for CASSFSGSWDEQFF.

The chain links TRBV10-2 to TRBJ2-1; 13 positions agree with TRBD2. There are 17 residues in the CDR3. CDR1 is WSHSY and CDR2 is SAAADI in the germline V gene. Losses at the gene ends were 4 bases for V and 2 bases for J; bases not matched to a gene: 5. CDR3 in amino acids: CASSAWTSGSTYNEQFF. The CDR3 nucleotides read TGCGCCAGCAGTGCCTGGACTAGCGGGAGTACCTACAATGAGCAGTTCTTC.

V usage is TRBV9 and J usage is TRBJ2-7; D possibly corresponds to TRBD1 (7 bases). The V end lost 0 bases, the J end lost 7 bases, and 14 bases lay between the germline ends. From germline, CDR1 is SGDLS and CDR2 YYNGEE. The CDR3 has 14 amino acids. The CDR3 loop is CASSVAEGAREQYF. CDR3 bases: TGTGCCAGCAGCGTAGCGGAGGGGGCGAGGGAGCAGTACTTC.

The CDR3 coding sequence is TGCAGCGTTGGTGACAGGGGTCTTCTGGTGGGGTTCTTC. It encodes CSVGDRGLLVGFF. The V call is TRBV29-1, the J call TRBJ2-1; 8 nucleotides align to TRBD1. The CDR3 loop spans 13 amino acids. The trim removed 4 bases at V and 15 bases at J, leaving 14 bases unmatched. The germline V gene has CDR1 SQVTM and CDR2 ANQGSEA.

V is TRBV7-8 and J is TRBJ1-6, with 8 bases matching TRBD1. CDR3 length equals 17 residues. Germline assignment: CDR1 SGHVS and CDR2 FQNEAQ. V lost 1 base to trimming and J lost 6 bases; unmatched junction nucleotides: 8. The chain's CDR3 is CASSLGGTGRFNSPLHF. CDR3 sequence (DNA): TGTGCCAGCAGCTTAGGGGGGACAGGACGCTTTAATTCACCCCTCCACTTT. The full variable domain, its missing parts supplied by reference TRBV7-8 and TRBJ1-6, is GAGVSQSPRYKVAKRGQDVALRCDPISGHVSLFWYQQALGQGPEFLTYFQNEAQLDKSGLPSDRFFAERPEGSVSTLKIQRTQQEDSAVYLCASSLGGTGRFNSPLHFGNGTRLTVT.

The chain carries TRBV5-1 and TRBJ2-7, with no clear D. CDR1 and CDR2 from the germline V gene are SGHRS and YFSETQ. CDR3 length: 12 residues. Between the trimmed V and J ends, which lost 1 base and 3 bases, there was a span of 5 bases. The DNA of the CDR3 is TGCGCCAGCAGCTTGCCGGGCTACGAGCAGTACTTC. Residues: CASSLPGYEQYF.

This sequence joins TRBV18 and TRBJ1-1; D is uncertain. CDR1 is KGHSH and CDR2 is LQKENI in the germline V gene. V was shortened by 6 bases and J by 1 base, with 12 bases between the two germline ends. The CDR3 consists of 14 residues. The CDR3 bases are TGTGCCAGCTCGTCAGAGGCAAGGAACACTGAAGCTTTCTTT. Protein product: CASSSEARNTEAFF.

In its sample, this clone was seen once. V gene TRBV15 combines with J gene TRBJ2-5; a weak D match, TRBD1 (6 bases). Trimming removed 0 bases from V and 5 bases from J, with 19 bases in between. Germline-derived CDR1 and CDR2 are LNHNV and YYDKDF (reference sequence). The CDR3 runs to 17 residues. The CDR3 loop is CATSRDRGVSRGETQYF. Here the CDR3 DNA reads TGTGCCACCAGCAGAGATCGGGGAGTTTCGAGGGGGGAGACCCAGTACTTC.

This clone has only one observation. The chain has TRBV2 and TRBJ2-1; 13 bases fit TRBD2. This CDR3 region has 15 residues. The V segment lost 5 bases and the J segment 8 bases; nucleotides outside the gene matches: 6. Germline CDR1 is SNHLY and CDR2 is FYNNEI. CDR3 coding DNA: TGTGCCAGCAGTTTACTAGCGGGAGGGGGGGATGAGCAGTTCTTC. Residues: CASSLLAGGGDEQFF.

The chain employs TRBV27 and TRBJ1-1, with D tentatively TRBD1 (5 bases). CDR1 MNHEY and CDR2 SMNVEV come from the germline V gene (reference sequence). This CDR3 region has 15 residues. V was cut by 1 base and J by 4 bases, with 13 bases left in between. The CDR3 loop reads CASSLLPVRGTEAFF. The CDR3 nucleotides are TGTGCCAGCAGTTTATTACCGGTAAGGGGCACTGAAGCTTTCTTT.

This rearrangement joins TRBV27 to TRBJ2-2; D perhaps matches TRBD1 (6 bases). There are 14 residues in the CDR3. Germline V gene lookup returns CDR1 MNHEY and CDR2 SMNVEV (reference sequence). With 5 bases removed from V and 6 bases from J, the gap between germline ends came to 13 bases. For the CDR3, the DNA is TGTGCCAGCAGTCAGGGGTTAGGTCCCGGGGAGCTGTTTTTT. Translating gives CASSQGLGPGELFF.